The clone carrying this T cell receptor (beta chain) appeared once. Antigen unknown. This sample was taken from a study of siplizumab effects on memory and regulatory T cells. Study observations and caveats: Treatment with siplizumab left mappable alloreactive CD4+ clones averaging nearly 70% Treg-derived, compared with approximately 25% in controls.

The CDR3 has 14 residues. Per germline, CDR1 LNHDA and CDR2 SQIVND (reference sequence). V was cut by 6 bases and J by 4 bases, with 13 bases left in between. Using immunoSEQ multiplex PCR, the repertoire was profiled, and TCRdb retains in-frame clones only, with some absent. The sample contains more than 60,000 clones, 93% of which appear only once. The clonotype originates from a human donor in good health. The sequencing sample was made of CD8+ T cells sorted from blood. V usage is TRBV19 and J usage is TRBJ2-1, with D hard to call. CDR3 in amino acids: CASSPPRVYNEQFF. In DNA, the CDR3 is TGTGCCAGTAGCCCCCCCCGGGTATACAATGAGCAGTTCTTC.